What follows are 10 T cell receptor beta chains derived from one specimen sequenced in a study of blood T cells in healthy people across ages (dated by TCRdb to 2015 to 2017). Libraries were made using 5' RACE. Sequencing was carried out with an Illumina HiSeq 2500. A second PCR of roughly 7 to 11 cycles was performed with a sample-barcoded 5' primer and a J-beta primer mix. The public reads were quality trimmed at Q25 with fastp and then assembled into clones with MiXCR by TCRdb, keeping productive beta chains. Every CDR3 protein is listed once, alongside the most common genes and DNA of its rows. This sample has just under 550,000 distinct CDR3 sequences in its table, and 20% to 30% of those were observed once. The top ten clonotypes cover approximately 10% of the sample. The data also belong to a second study, concerning T cells of mothers and their children.

Sequenced sample: blood. The receptors were sampled from a boy between 10 and 17 years old in good health.

This clonotype was picked up one time. V gene TRBV27 combines with J gene TRBJ2-5; 11 bases line up with TRBD2. Judging by the DNA end, TRBJ2-7 fits better; the J call may be wrong. CDR3 length: 16 amino acids. The germline gives CDR1 MNHEY, CDR2 SMNVEV (reference sequence). The chain's CDR3 is CASSMGLAVSKDEQYF. The DNA of the CDR3 is TGTGCCAGCAGTATGGGACTAGCGGTTTCTAAGGACGAGCAGTACTTC.

The chain has TRBV12-3 or TRBV12-4 and TRBJ2-5; D unclear. V lost 1 base and J 4 bases, leaving 16 bases between the germline ends. CDR3 length equals 16 residues. This CDR3 is CASSLVLISGRETQYF. As DNA, the CDR3 is TGTGCCAGCAGTTTAGTTCTGATCTCGGGTCGAGAGACCCAGTACTTC.

The chain links TRBV29-1 to TRBJ2-3; D is tentatively TRBD1 or TRBD2 (6 bases each). Germline V lookup: CDR1 SQVTM, CDR2 ANQGSEA. The V end lost 4 bases, the J end lost 6 bases, and 11 bases lay between the germline ends. The CDR3 spans 12 residues. The CDR3 region is CSVVQGRDTQYF. DNA for the CDR3: TGCAGCGTTGTTCAGGGGAGGGATACGCAGTATTTT.

The chain recombines TRBV20-1 with TRBJ2-7; 7 bases agree with TRBD2. This CDR3 region has 14 residues. Germline V gene lookup returns CDR1 DFQATT and CDR2 SNEGSKA (reference sequence). V shed 2 bases and J 0 bases; nucleotides not matched to a gene: 4. The CDR3 DNA follows: TGCAGTGCTAGACGGGAGGAGATCTCCTACGAGCAGTACTTC. It specifies CSARREEISYEQYF.

With respect to this clonotype: This may be a read error, as it is one base from a much larger clone. The chain uses TRBV18 and TRBJ2-5; D not resolved. In germline, CDR1 is KGHSH, CDR2 LQKENI. This CDR3 comprises 15 residues. CDR3 sequence: CASSPRRADQGTQYF. As DNA, the CDR3 is TGTGCCAGCTCACCACGAAGGGCAGATCAAGGGACCCAGTACTTC.

This clonotype showed up just a few times. The V and J genes are TRBV29-1 and TRBJ2-5; TRBD1 is a possible D gene (5 bases). The CDR3 loop spans 13 amino acids. Trimming pared 4 bases from V and 5 bases from J, leaving 14 bases between. Germline V lookup: CDR1 SQVTM, CDR2 ANQGSEA. CDR3 in amino acids: CSVAPGLMETQYF. The CDR3, as DNA: TGCAGCGTTGCTCCAGGGCTGATGGAGACCCAGTACTTC.

In this sample, this clonotype turned up a few times. The rearrangement uses TRBV7-3 and TRBJ2-5, with 9 bases fitting TRBD1. Germline-derived CDR1 and CDR2 are SGHTA and FQGTGA. V was pared by 5 bases and J by 6 bases, with 7 bases of the junction left unmatched. The CDR3 loop spans 14 amino acids. The CDR3 reads CASSGDRERKTQYF. CDR3 in DNA: TGTGCCAGCAGCGGGGACAGGGAAAGGAAGACCCAGTACTTC.

V usage is TRBV4-3 and J usage is TRBJ2-7, with 10 bases identical to TRBD2. The CDR3 has 18 amino acids. V shed 0 bases and J 0 bases; nucleotides not matched to a gene: 8. CDR1 and CDR2 (germline): LGHNA, YSLEER. The CDR3 region is CASSQEEAGGPGSYEQYF. The CDR3 nucleotides read TGCGCCAGCAGCCAAGAGGAAGCGGGAGGGCCGGGCTCCTACGAGCAGTACTTC.

This chain uses TRBV15 with TRBJ1-5; 8 bases are a match to TRBD1. Trimming at V came to 3 bases and at J to 7 bases, leaving 8 bases not matched to a gene. CDR1 is LNHNV, CDR2 YYDKDF, per germline (reference sequence). The CDR3 length is 15 residues. The CDR3 protein is CATSRIRGLGQPQHF. The CDR3, as DNA: TGTGCCACCAGCAGGATCAGGGGGCTGGGGCAGCCCCAGCATTTT.

The chain couples TRBV6-5 to TRBJ2-5, with 9 bases fitting TRBD1. Trimming at V came to 0 bases and at J to 4 bases, leaving 6 bases not matched to a gene. Germline V gene sequence: CDR1 MNHEY, CDR2 SVGAGI. The CDR3 runs to 16 residues. CDR3 DNA: TGTGCCAGCAGTTACTCTGGGACAGGGAGTAGAGAGACCCAGTACTTC. This sequence encodes CASSYSGTGSRETQYF.